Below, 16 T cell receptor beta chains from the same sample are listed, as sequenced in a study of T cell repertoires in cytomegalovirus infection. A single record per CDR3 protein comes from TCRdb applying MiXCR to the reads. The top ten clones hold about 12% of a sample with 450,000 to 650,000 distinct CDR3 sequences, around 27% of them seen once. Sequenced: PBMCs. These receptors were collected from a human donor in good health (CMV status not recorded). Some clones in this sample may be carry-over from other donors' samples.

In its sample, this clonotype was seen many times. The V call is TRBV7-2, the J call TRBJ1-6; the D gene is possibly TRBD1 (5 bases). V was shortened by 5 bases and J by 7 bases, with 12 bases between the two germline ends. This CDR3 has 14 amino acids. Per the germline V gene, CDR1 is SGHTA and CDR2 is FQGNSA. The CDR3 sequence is CASSLGRQNSPLHF. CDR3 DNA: TGTGCCAGCAGCCTGGGACGGCAGAATTCACCCCTCCACTTT.

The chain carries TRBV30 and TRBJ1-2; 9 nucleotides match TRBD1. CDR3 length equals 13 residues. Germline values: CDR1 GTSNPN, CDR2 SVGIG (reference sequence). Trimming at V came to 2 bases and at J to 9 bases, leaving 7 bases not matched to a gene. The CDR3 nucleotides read TGTGCCTGGAGTAACGGACAGGGGTACCGCTACACCTTC. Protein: CAWSNGQGYRYTF.

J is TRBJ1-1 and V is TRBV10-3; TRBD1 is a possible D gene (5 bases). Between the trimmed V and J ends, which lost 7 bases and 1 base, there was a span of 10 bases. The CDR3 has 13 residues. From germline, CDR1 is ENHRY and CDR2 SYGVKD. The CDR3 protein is CAITRGQNTEAFF. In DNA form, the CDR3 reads TGTGCCATCACTCGGGGCCAGAACACTGAAGCTTTCTTT.

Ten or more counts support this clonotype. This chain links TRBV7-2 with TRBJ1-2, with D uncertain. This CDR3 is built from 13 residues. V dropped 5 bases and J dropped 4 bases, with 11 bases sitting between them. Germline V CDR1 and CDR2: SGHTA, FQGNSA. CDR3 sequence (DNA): TGTGCCAGCAGCAGGGAGTTTGGCTATGGCTACACCTTC. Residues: CASSREFGYGYTF.

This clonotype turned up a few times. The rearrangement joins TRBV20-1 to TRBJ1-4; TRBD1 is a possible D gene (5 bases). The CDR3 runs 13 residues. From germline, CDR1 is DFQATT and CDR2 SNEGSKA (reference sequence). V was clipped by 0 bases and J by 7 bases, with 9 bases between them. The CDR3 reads CSARDHQGEKLFF. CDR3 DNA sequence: TGCAGTGCTAGAGATCACCAGGGTGAAAAACTGTTTTTT.

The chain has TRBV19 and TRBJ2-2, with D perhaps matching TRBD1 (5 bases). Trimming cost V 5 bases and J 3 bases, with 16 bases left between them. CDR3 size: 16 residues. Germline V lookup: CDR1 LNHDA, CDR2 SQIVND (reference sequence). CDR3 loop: CASSRPQGVDTGELFF. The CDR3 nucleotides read TGTGCCAGTAGTCGCCCGCAAGGGGTGGACACCGGGGAGCTGTTTTTT.

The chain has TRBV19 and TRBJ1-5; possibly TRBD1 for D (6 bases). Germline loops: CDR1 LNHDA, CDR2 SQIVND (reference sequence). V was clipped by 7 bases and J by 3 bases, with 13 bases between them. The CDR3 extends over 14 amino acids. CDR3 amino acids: CASKGDLLNQPQHF. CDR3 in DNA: TGTGCCAGTAAGGGGGACCTACTCAATCAGCCCCAGCATTTT.

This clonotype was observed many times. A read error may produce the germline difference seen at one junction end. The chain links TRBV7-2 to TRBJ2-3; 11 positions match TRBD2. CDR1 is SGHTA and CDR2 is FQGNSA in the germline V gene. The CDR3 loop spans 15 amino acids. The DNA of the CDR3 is TGTGCCAGCAACTTACTAGCGGGAGTTTCCAATACGCAGTATTTT. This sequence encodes CASNLLAGVSNTQYF.

This chain's CDR3 is CASSDLGGVSEKLFF. The CDR3 DNA sequence: TGCGCCAGCAGCGATCTAGGAGGGGTGTCGGAAAAACTGTTTTTT. The chain joins TRBV4-3 to TRBJ1-4; weak D call: TRBD1 (5 bases). Germline-derived CDR1 and CDR2 are LGHNA and YSLEER. V shed 5 bases and J shed 8 bases, with 18 bases lying between them. CDR3 length: 15 residues.

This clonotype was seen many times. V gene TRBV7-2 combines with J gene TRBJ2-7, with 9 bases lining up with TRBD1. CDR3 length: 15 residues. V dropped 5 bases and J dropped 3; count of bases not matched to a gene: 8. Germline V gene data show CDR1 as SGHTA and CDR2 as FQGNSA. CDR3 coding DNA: TGTGCCAGCAGCGAGGGACAGGGATTTTTCTACGAGCAGTACTTC. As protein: CASSEGQGFFYEQYF.

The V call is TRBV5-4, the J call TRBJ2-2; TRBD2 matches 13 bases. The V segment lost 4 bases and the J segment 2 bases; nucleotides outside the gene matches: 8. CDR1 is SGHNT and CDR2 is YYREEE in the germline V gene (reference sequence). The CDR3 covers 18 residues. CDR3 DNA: TGTGCCAGCAGCCACCCGGGACTAGCGGGAATTAACACCGGGGAGCTGTTTTTT. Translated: CASSHPGLAGINTGELFF.

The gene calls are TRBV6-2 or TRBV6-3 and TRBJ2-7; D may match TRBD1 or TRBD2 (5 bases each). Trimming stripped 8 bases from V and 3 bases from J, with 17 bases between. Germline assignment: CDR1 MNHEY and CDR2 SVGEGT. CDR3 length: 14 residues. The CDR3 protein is CASRPQGTFYEQYV. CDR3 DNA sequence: TGTGCCAGCCGACCACAAGGGACCTTCTACGAGCAGTACGTC.

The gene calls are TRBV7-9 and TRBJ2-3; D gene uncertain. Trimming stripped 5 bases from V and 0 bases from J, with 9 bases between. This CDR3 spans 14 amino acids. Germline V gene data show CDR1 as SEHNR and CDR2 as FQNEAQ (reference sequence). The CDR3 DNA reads TGTGCCAGCAGCCCTCCGGGTAGCACAGATACGCAGTATTTT. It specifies CASSPPGSTDTQYF.

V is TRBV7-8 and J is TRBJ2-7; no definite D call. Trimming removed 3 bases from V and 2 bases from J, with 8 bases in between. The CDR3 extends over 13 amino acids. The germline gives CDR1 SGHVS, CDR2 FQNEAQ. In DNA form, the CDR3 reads TGTGCCAGCAGCTTGGGTGGGACCTACGAGCAGTACGTC. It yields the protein CASSLGGTYEQYV.

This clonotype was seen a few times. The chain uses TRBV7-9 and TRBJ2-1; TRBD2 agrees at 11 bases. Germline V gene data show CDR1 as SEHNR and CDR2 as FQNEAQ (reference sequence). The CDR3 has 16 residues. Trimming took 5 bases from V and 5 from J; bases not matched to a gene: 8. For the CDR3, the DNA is TGTGCCAGCAGCCCAACTAGCGGGAGAGATAACAATGAGCAGTTCTTC. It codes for CASSPTSGRDNNEQFF. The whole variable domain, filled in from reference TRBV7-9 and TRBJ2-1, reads DTGVSQNPRHKITKRGQNVTFRCDPISEHNRLYWYRQTLGQGPEFLTYFQNEAQLEKSRLLSDRFSAERPKGSFSTLEIQRTEQGDSAMYLCASSPTSGRDNNEQFFGPGTRLTVL.

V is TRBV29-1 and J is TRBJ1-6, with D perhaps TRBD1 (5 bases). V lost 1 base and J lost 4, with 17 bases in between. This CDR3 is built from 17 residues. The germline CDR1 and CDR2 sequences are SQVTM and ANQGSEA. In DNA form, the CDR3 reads TGCAGCGTTGAAGCGGGTAGGCCAGGGAATTATAATTCACCCCTCCACTTT. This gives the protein CSVEAGRPGNYNSPLHF.